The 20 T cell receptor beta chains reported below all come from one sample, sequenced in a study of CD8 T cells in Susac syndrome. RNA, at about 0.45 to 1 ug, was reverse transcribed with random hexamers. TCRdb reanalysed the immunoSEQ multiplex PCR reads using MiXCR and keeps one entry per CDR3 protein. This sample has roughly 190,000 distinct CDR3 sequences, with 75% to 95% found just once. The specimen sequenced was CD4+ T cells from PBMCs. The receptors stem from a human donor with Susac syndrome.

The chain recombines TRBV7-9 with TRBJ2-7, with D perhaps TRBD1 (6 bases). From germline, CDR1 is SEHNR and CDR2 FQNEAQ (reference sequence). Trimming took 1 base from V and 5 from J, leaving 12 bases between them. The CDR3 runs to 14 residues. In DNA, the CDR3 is TGTGCCAGCAGCTTAGTCCCAGGGGCGGACGAGCAGTACTTC. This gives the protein CASSLVPGADEQYF.

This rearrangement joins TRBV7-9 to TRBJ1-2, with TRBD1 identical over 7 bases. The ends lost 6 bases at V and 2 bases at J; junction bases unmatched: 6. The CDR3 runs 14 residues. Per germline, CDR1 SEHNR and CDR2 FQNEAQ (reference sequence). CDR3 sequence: CASRPGQENYGYTF. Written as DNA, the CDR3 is TGTGCCAGCAGACCTGGACAGGAGAACTATGGCTACACCTTC.

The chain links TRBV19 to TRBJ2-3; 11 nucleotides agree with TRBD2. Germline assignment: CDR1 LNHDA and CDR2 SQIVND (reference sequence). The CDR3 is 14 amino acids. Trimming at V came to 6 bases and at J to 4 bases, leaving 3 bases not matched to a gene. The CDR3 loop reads CASRLAGVPDTQYF. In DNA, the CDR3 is TGTGCCAGTAGACTAGCGGGGGTTCCAGATACGCAGTATTTT.

The CDR3 DNA reads TGTGCCAGCGGATGGAGGGGGACACCAGTCACAGATACGCAGTATTTT. It yields the protein CASGWRGTPVTDTQYF. The chain uses TRBV6-2 or TRBV6-3 and TRBJ2-3; D is tentatively TRBD1 or TRBD2 (6 bases each). Trimming pared 8 bases from V and 2 bases from J, leaving 20 bases between. The CDR3 has 16 residues. Germline CDR1 MNHEY, CDR2 SVGEGT.

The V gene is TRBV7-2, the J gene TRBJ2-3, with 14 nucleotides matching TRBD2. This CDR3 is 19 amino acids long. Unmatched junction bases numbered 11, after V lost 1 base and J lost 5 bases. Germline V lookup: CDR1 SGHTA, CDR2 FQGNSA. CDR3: CASSLDDMGLAGAVDTQYF. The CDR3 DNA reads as TGTGCCAGCAGCTTAGACGATATGGGACTAGCGGGAGCGGTAGATACGCAGTATTTT.

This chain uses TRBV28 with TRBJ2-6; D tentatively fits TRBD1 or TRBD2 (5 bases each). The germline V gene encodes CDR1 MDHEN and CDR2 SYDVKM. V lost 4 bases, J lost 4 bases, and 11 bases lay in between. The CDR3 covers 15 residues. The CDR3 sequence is CASSYGGAGANVLTF. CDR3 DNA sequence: TGTGCCAGCAGTTATGGGGGTGCGGGGGCCAACGTCCTGACTTTC.

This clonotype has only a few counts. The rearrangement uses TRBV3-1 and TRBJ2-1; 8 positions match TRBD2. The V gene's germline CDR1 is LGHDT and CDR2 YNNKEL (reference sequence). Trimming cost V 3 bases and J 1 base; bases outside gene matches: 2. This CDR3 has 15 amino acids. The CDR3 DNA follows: TGTGCCAGCAGCCAGATAGCGGGGTCCTACAATGAGCAGTTCTTC. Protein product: CASSQIAGSYNEQFF.

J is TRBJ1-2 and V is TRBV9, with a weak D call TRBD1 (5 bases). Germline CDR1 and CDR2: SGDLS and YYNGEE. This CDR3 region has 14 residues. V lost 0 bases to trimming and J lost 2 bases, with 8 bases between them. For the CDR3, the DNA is TGTGCCAGCAGCGTAGACGGGGGGAACTATGGCTACACCTTC. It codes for CASSVDGGNYGYTF.

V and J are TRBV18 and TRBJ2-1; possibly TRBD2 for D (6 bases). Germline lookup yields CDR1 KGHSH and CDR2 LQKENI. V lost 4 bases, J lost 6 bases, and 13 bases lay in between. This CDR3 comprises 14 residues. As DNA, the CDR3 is TGTGCCAGCTCACAAACCGGGACTTCCAATGAGCAGTTCTTC. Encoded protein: CASSQTGTSNEQFF.

The CDR3 sequence: CAWSSRGYQPQHF. In nucleotides, the CDR3 is TGTGCCTGGAGCTCAAGGGGATATCAGCCCCAGCATTTT. This chain joins TRBV30 and TRBJ1-5; D might be TRBD1 (5 bases). The V and J ends lost 3 bases and 5 bases respectively, with 11 bases between them. This CDR3 spans 13 amino acids. From germline, CDR1 is GTSNPN and CDR2 SVGIG (reference sequence).

The DNA of the CDR3 is TGTGCCAGCTCACCGACCCCTGGTGAAAAACTGTTTTTT. This gives the protein CASSPTPGEKLFF. The rearrangement uses TRBV18 and TRBJ1-4; no clear D gene. Trimming stripped 3 bases from V and 7 bases from J, with 9 bases between. Germline CDR1 is KGHSH and CDR2 is LQKENI. This CDR3 has 13 amino acids.

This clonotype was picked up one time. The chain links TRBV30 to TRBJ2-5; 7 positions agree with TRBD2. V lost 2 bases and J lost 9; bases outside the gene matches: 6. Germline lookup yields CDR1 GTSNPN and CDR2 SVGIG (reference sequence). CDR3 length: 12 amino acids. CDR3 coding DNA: TGTGCCTGGAGTCTGAGTGGGAGGGCCCAGTACTTC. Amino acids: CAWSLSGRAQYF.

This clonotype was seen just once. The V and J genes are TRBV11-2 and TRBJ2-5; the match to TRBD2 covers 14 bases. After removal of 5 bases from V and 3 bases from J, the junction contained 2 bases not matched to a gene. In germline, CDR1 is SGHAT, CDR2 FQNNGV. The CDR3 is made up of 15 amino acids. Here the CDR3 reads CASSATSGREETQYF. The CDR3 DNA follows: TGTGCCAGCAGCGCGACTAGCGGGAGGGAAGAGACCCAGTACTTC.

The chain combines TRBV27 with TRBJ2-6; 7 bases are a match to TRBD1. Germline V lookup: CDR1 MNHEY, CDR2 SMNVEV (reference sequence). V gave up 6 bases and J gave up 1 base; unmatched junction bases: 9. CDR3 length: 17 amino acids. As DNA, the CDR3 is TGTGCCAGCAGCCGTCGACAGGGATTATCTGGGGCCAACGTCCTGACTTTC. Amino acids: CASSRRQGLSGANVLTF.

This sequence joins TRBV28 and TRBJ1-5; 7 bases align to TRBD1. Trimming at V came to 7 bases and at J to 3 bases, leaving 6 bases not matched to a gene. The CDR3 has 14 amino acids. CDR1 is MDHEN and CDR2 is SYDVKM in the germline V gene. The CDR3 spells CASTLTGNNQPQHF. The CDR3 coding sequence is TGTGCCAGCACCTTGACAGGGAACAATCAGCCCCAGCATTTT.

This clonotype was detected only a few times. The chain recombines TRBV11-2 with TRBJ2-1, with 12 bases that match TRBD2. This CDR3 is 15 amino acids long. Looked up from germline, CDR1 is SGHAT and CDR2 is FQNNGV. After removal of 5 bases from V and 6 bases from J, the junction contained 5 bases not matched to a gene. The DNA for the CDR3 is TGTGCCAGCAGCCTGACTAGCGGGAGAGTCAATGAGCAGTTCTTC. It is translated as CASSLTSGRVNEQFF.

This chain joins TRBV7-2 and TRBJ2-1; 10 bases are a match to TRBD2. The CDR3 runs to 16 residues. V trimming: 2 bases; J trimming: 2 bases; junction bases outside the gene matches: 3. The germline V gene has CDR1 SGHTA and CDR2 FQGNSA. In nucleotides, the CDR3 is TGTGCCAGCAGCTTAAGAAGCGGGGGGGCCTACAATGAGCAGTTCTTC. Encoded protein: CASSLRSGGAYNEQFF.

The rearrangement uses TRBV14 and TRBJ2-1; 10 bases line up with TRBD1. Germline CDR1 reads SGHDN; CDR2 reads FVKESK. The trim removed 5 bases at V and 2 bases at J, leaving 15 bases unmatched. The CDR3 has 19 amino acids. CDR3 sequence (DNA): TGTGCCAGCAGCGAATCCGGGACAGGGGAAAGCGGGACCTACAATGAGCAGTTCTTC. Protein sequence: CASSESGTGESGTYNEQFF.

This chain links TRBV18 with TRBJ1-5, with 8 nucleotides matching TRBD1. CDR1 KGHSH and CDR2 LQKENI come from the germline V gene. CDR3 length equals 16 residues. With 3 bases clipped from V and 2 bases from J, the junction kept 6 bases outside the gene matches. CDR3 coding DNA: TGTGCCAGCTCACCTTTCACAGGGGGAGGCAATCAGCCCCAGCATTTT. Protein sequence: CASSPFTGGGNQPQHF.

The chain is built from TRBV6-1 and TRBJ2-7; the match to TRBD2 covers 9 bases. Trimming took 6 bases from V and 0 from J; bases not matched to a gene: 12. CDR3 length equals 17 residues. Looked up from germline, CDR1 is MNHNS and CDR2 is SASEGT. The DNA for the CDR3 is TGTGCCAGCAGCCTCTCTAGCGGGGCCTTAAGCTCCTACGAGCAGTACTTC. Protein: CASSLSSGALSSYEQYF.